This T cell receptor (beta chain) came from a study of OX40 agonist ivuxolimab in advanced cancers. The study in broad terms: Ivuxolimab, which targeted the costimulatory receptor OX40 (CD134), was an agonistic, fully human IgG2 monoclonal antibody. Intravenous ivuxolimab was administered to patients every 2 weeks at six dose levels: 0.01, 0.1, 0.3, 1.5, 3 and 10 mg/kg. Among the roughly 52 dose-escalation patients, some 20 had hepatocellular carcinoma, 15 melanoma, 9 renal cell carcinoma and 9 head and neck cancer. In the dose-escalation cohort, 70% to 85% of patients were male, and the mean age was 60 years with a range of about 20 to 80. Prior anti-PD-1, anti-PD-L1 or anti-CTLA-4 therapy was permitted, and checkpoint inhibitors had been received by roughly 40% of dose-escalation patients. Partial responses occurred in three dose-escalation patients: two with cutaneous melanoma and one with hepatocellular carcinoma. Peripheral TCRbeta sequencing aimed to test whether ivuxolimab altered TCR sequence diversity and caused clonal T-cell expansion. The paper reports the monotherapy dose-escalation portion (N ≈ 50 patients) of the phase I ivuxolimab trial. Results and caveats for the whole study, not just this receptor: At doses of 0.1 to 3.0 mg/kg, clonal expansion of both CD4+ and CD8+ T cells in blood was seen between baseline and week 6. In the 0.1-3.0 mg/kg groups, partial responders had among the lowest normalized peripheral clonal expansion, particularly in CD8+ T cells. Low levels of normalized T-cell clonal expansion were also seen in some nonresponding patients. Antigen specificity was not determined for the clonally expanded peripheral T cells. On average, CD8+ T cells showed more expanded clones than CD4+ T cells after ivuxolimab.

The germline ends are 10 bases apart after V is trimmed by 6 bases and J by 2 bases. The CDR3 runs 13 residues from the cysteine to the phenylalanine. The DNA shown is the 39-base CDR3, in frame from base 1. CDR1 WNHNN and CDR2 SYGVQD are derived from the germline V gene (reference sequence). To sequence the TCRbeta CDR3 region, genomic DNA was isolated from the sorted cells. The immunoSEQ Assay was used for sequencing of TCRbeta CDR3 regions. In its TCRdb copy, this immuneACCESS table keeps in-frame sequences only and misses some clones. Where compared with another copy, unresolved V genes explain less than half of these, and the others have no known cause. The sample data list about 91,000 clones, and 70% to 90% of these were observed just once. Of the sample, approximately 0.5% falls within the top ten clones. As concerns this clone: The antigen this receptor binds is unknown. Base qualities are missing; no much larger clone stands one base away.

Patients with autoimmune disease history or receiving systemic immunosuppression were excluded from the trial. Peripheral blood for TCR sequencing was collected from all dose cohorts at baseline, on cycle 4 day 1, and on cycle 7 day 1. The samples were drawn from a first-in-human, open-label, multicenter phase I dose-escalation trial of ivuxolimab. Adults with locally advanced or metastatic melanoma, renal cell, hepatocellular, or head and neck squamous cell carcinoma were enrolled in the trial. Before TCR sequencing, CD4+ T cells and CD8+ T cells from peripheral blood were sorted into separate populations.

The sequence derives from an adult with an advanced solid tumor such as melanoma, head and neck, liver or kidney cancer. Recombination connected TRBV10-1 to TRBJ1-2; a weak D assignment points to TRBD1 (5 bases agree). The sequenced sample was CD4+ or CD8+ T cells sorted from blood, obtained in a trial of the OX40 agonist ivuxolimab. The nucleotide sequence reads TGCGCCAGCAGCGCCGGGGACAACTATGGCTACACCTTC. It specifies CASSAGDNYGYTF.